This record concerns one TCR beta chain sequence. Its antigen is unknown. This specimen belongs to a study of cytomegalovirus exposure and HLA in healthy donors. This CDR3 has 12 amino acids. Germline V lookup: CDR1 MDHEN, CDR2 SYDVKM. V was cut by 6 bases and J by 3 bases, with 5 bases left in between. Broader study findings: The study put about 180 TCR beta chains on its list as cytomegalovirus-associated. Later on, analysis showed that most CMV-associated TCR beta chains appeared to be HLA-restricted. Immune exposure information comprised only CMV serostatus.

PCR involved 60 Vbeta and 13 Jbeta primers. Sequenced by immunoSEQ multiplex PCR; TCRdb stores in-frame clones only, minus some. The sample comprises about 82,000 clones, around 90% of which are singletons, and 2% to 2.5% rests with the top ten. The TCR originated in a man aged 18 to 29 in good health and CMV-seronegative. The V and J genes are TRBV28 and TRBJ1-4; D is unclear. Sequences were obtained from PBMCs. The CDR3 region has the DNA TGTGCCAGCAGACAGTCTAATGAAAAACTGTTTTTT. This encodes CASRQSNEKLFF.